This T cell receptor beta chain was sequenced for a study of response to subunit inactivated influenza vaccine. Study results and caveats: Authors suggested each seasonal flu vaccination may recruit only limited numbers of new T cells.

V lost 3 bases to trimming and J lost 6 bases, with 16 bases between them. The CDR3 sequence is 14 residues long. In germline, CDR1 is DFQATT, CDR2 SNEGSKA (reference sequence). A remark on this clonotype: The antigen is not known.

From the RT-PCR reads, TCRdb called clonotypes with MiXCR, one entry per CDR3 protein. The sample gives approximately 700,000 distinct CDR3 sequences, about a sixth of which show up once; 11% is in the top ten. The sequencing used PBMCs from blood, collected 11 to 12 days after vaccination. This clonotype was sampled from a man over 45 who received an inactivated influenza vaccine. This chain uses TRBV20-1 with TRBJ2-3; D uncertain. In nucleotides, the CDR3 is TGCAGTGCTAGGACAAGACCTCATAGGGATACGCAGTATTTT. Translation gives CSARTRPHRDTQYF.